This record covers a single T cell receptor (beta chain). Profiled with immunoSEQ multiplex PCR; TCRdb holds only in-frame clones, not every one. Of tens of thousands of clones listed, 75% to 90% were seen once; the top ten hold approximately 1.8%. The data derive from a study of OX40 agonist ivuxolimab in advanced cancers. Study context: Dosing consisted of intravenous ivuxolimab at 0.01 to 10 mg/kg every 2 weeks.

This TCR came from an adult with an advanced solid tumor such as melanoma, head and neck, liver or kidney cancer. This specimen consisted of CD4+ or CD8+ T cells sorted from blood, obtained in a trial of the OX40 agonist ivuxolimab.

The CDR3 DNA sequence: TGCGCCAGCAGCTTATCACAGGGCGGCACCGGGGAGCTGTTTTTT. It codes for CASSLSQGGTGELFF. V is TRBV5-1 and J is TRBJ2-2, with TRBD1 as a possible D gene (6 bases). This CDR3 has 15 residues. CDR1 is SGHRS, CDR2 YFSETQ, per germline. The germline V and J ends were trimmed by 2 bases and 4 bases, with 12 bases remaining between them.